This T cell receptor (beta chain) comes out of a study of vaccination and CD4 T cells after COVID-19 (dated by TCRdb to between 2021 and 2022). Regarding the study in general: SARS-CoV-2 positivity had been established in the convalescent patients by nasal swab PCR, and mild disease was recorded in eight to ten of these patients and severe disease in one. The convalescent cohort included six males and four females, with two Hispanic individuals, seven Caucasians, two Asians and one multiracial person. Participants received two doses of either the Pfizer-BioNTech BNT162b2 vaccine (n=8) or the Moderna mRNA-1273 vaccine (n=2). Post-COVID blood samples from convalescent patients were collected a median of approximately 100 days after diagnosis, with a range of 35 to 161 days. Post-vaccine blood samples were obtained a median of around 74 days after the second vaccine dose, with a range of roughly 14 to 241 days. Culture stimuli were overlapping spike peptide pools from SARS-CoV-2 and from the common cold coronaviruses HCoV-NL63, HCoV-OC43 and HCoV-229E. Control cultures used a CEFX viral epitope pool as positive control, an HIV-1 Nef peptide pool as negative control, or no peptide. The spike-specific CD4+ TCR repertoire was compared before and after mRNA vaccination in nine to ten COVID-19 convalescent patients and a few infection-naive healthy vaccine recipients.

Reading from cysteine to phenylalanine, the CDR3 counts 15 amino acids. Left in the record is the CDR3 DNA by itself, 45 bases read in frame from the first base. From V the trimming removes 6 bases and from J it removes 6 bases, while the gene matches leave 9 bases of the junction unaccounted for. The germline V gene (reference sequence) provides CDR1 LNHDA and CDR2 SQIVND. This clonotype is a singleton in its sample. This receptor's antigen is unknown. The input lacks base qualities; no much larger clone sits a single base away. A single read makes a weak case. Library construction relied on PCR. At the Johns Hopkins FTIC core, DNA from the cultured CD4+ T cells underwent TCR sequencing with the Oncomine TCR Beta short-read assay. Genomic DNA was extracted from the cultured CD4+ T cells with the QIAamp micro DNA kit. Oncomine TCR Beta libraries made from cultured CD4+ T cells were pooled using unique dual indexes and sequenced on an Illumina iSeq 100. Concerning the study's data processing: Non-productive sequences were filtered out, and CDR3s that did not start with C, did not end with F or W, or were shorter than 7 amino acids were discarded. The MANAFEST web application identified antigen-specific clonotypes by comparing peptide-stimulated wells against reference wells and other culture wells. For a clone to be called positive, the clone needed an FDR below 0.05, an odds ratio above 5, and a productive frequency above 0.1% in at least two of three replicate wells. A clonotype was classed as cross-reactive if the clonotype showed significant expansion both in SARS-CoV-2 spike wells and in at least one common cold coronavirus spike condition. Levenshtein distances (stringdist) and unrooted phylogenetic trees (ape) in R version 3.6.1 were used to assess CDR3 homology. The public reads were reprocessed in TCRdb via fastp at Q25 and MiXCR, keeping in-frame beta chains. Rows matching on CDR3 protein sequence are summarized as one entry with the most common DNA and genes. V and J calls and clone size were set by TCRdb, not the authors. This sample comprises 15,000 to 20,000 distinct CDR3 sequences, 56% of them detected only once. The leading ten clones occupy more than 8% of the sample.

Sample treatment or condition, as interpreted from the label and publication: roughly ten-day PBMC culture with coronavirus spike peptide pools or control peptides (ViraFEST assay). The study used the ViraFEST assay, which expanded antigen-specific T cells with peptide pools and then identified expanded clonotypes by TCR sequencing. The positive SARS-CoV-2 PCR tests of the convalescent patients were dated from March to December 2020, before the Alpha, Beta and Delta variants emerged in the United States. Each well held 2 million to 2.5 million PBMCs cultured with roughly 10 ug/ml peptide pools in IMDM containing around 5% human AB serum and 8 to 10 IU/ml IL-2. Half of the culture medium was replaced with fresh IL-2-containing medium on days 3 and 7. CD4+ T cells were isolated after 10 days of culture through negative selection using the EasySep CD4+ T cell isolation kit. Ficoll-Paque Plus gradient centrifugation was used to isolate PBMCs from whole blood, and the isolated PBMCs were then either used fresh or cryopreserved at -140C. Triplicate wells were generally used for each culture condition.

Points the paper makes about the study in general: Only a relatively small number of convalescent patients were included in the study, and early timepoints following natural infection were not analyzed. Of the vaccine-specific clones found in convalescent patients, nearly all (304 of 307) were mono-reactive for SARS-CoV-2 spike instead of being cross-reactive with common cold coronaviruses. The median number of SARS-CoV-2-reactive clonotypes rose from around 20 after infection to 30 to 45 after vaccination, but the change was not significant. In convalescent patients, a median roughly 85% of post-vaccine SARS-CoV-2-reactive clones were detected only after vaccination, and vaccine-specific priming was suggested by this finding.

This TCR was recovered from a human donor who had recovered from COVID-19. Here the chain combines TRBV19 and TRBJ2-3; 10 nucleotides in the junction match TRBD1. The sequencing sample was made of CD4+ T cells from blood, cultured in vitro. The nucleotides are TGTGCCAGTAGGACGGGGACAGGGGTATCGGATACGCAGTATTTT. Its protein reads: CASRTGTGVSDTQYF.